Reported below is one T cell receptor (beta chain). This clonotype was seen a single time. Its antigen remains unidentified. Base quality data are lacking; no much larger clone is found one base away. Sequencing was performed on an Illumina NovaSeq 6000. TCRalpha and TCRbeta cDNA libraries were constructed by 5'RACE with constant-segment primers, with sample barcodes and unique molecular identifiers being introduced. Trizol reagent was used to extract RNA from every sample. Amplification of the libraries took two PCR steps, and the second step added a second sample barcode plus Illumina TruSeq adapters. Sequencing of the libraries was done on an Illumina NovaSeq, producing 2 x 150 bp paired-end reads. The published analysis was carried out like this. Reads were demultiplexed and collapsed into UMI-guided consensus sequences with migec v1.2.7. With mixcr v2.1.11, UMI consensuses were aligned to TRA and TRB V and J templates and assembled into clonotypes. A clonotype was counted as expanded or contracted only if both edgeR and NoisET called the change significant, with noise models trained on biological replicates. For edgeR calls, the cutoffs were a false discovery rate-adjusted p below 0.01 and a log2 fold-change threshold of 1. As an exploratory analysis of dynamics, max-normalized trajectories of the 1000 most abundant clonotypes were examined with PCA combined with hierarchical clustering. Separately sequenced CD4+ and CD8+ repertoires were used to assign the CD4 or CD8 phenotype of responding clones. TCRdb reworked the public reads: Q25 trimming with fastp, MiXCR clone assembly, productive beta chains retained. Identical CDR3 protein sequences are pooled into one entry, listed with their most common genes and DNA. The V and J calls, along with clone size, are taken from TCRdb and not from the paper's own processing. The sample profile shows about 150,000 distinct CDR3 sequences; 31% of them were found once. The ten largest clones add up to about 12% of the sample.

The CDR3 goes from the cysteine to the phenylalanine over 19 residues. Just CDR3 DNA is preserved here, 57 bases in frame from base 1. Ficoll-Paque density gradient centrifugation was the method used to isolate PBMCs. The data are from a study of T-cell memory formation after mild COVID-19 (dated by TCRdb to the early 2020s). For the study in its entirety: TCR sequence clusters from the two donors were found to be largely donor specific. In a couple of donors, T-cell clones that expanded and contracted after mild COVID-19 were followed by sequencing TCRalpha and TCRbeta repertoires longitudinally. The cohort comprised two young, previously healthy adult volunteers, one female and one male. Study-wide conclusions, independent of this receptor: Some responding clones were detected in pre-infection memory, which suggested that pre-existing cross-reactive memory T cells had joined the SARS-CoV-2 response. SARS-CoV-2 specificity of the second-wave clones peaking on day 37 was not confirmed. Only a couple of mild cases were covered by the study, and larger cohorts that include severe cases with pre-infection samples were considered necessary. Balanced CD4/CD8 phenotypes were observed for clones contracting from day 15 to 85, whereas a bias towards CD4+ was observed for a second wave of clones expanding from day 15 to 37. Contracting CD4+ clones were located mainly in the CM and EM memory subsets, whereas CD8+ clones were found to be enriched in EMRA.

Sequenced: PBMCs or a T cell subset sorted from them (not recorded which). This receptor chain uses TRBV21-1 and TRBJ2-6; the table's D call of TRBD1 was not tested on the DNA. TRBV21-1 is a listed pseudogene. The source of this sequence is an adult woman who had mild COVID-19 (a few samples of this study predate the infection). The sample titles of this study are shuffled in the database, so cell type and time point are left out; the donor was told from shared clones. The CDR3: CASSKRPRPGGSGANVLTF. The nucleotides read TGTGCCAGCAGCAAACGACCCCGCCCCGGGGGCTCTGGGGCCAACGTCCTGACTTTC.